This TCR beta chain was retrieved from a study of blood T cells in healthy people across ages. Study information: Through template switching, about one barcoded beta molecule was captured per two T cells, as measured in model experiments. Study outcomes and limitations: Strong correlation was found linking TCR beta diversity to naive T cell percentage.

A second about 6 to 12 cycle PCR used barcoded and J-beta primers. TCRdb itself ran the 5' RACE reads through MiXCR, one entry per CDR3 protein. Of around 940,000 distinct CDR3 sequences in the sample, just over 50% were seen once. The CDR3 is made up of 16 amino acids. V was clipped by 6 bases and J by 1 base; unmatched bases: 8. Russia was home to the donors, healthy Caucasian individuals aged about 6 to 90. Note on this clonotype: Its antigen is not identified.

The TCR was taken from a woman in her sixties or seventies in good health. This chain uses TRBV12-3 or TRBV12-4 with TRBJ1-5; 8 nucleotides align to TRBD1. The sample taken for sequencing was blood. DNA of the CDR3: TGTGCCAGCAGCTACACAGGGGGAAGAAGCAATCAGCCCCAGCATTTT. It translates to CASSYTGGRSNQPQHF.